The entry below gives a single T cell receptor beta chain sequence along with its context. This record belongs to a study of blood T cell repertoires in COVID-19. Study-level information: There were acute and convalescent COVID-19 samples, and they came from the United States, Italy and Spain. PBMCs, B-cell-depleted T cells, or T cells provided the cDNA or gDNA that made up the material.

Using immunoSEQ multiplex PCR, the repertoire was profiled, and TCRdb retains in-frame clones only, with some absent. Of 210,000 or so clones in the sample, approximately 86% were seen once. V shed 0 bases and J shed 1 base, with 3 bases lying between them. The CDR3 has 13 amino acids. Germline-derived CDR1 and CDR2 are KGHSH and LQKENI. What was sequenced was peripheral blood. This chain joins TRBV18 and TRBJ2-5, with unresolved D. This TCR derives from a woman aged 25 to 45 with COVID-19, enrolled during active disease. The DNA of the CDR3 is TGTGCCAGCTCACCACCCCTCCAAGAGACCCAGTACTTC. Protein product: CASSPPLQETQYF.